These T cell receptor beta chains were read from a single sample in a study of T cell repertoires in aging, cancer and after chemotherapy. TCRdb independently ran MiXCR on the multiplex PCR reads; one entry per CDR3 protein. The table shows around 20,000 distinct CDR3 sequences, with less than 45% occurring only once. The material sequenced was blood. These receptors were collected from a human donor with a solid tumor. Both conserved end residues are part of each CDR3. The D gene is left open where the match is weak. Clone sizes are given selectively: once, few, many, or a class where the clone is expanded.

CDR3 protein: CASRLGLAAYEQYF; CDR3 DNA: TGCGCCAGCAGGCTCGGACTAGCGGCTTACGAGCAGTACTTC; J gene: TRBJ2-7; D gene: TRBD2; V gene: TRBV5-1; clone size: once
CDR3 protein: CASSAGTGSNQPQHF; CDR3 DNA: TGTGCCAGCAGCGCCGGGACAGGGAGCAATCAGCCCCAGCATTTT; J gene: TRBJ1-5; D gene: TRBD1; V gene: TRBV7-6; clone size: few
CDR3 protein: CSAKDFLGQARQQETQYF; CDR3 DNA: TGCAGTGCTAAAGACTTTCTGGGACAGGCACGACAACAAGAGACCCAGTACTTC; J gene: TRBJ2-5; D gene: TRBD1; V gene: TRBV20-1; clone size: .
CDR3 protein: CASSTLLDTAALSYEQYF; CDR3 DNA: TGTGCCAGCAGTACTCTACTAGATACGGCCGCTCTCTCCTACGAGCAGTACTTC; J gene: TRBJ2-7; D gene: .; V gene: TRBV12-3/TRBV12-4; clone size: .
CDR3 protein: CASRDWSGSRNEQFF; CDR3 DNA: TGTGCCAGCAGGGACTGGAGCGGGAGTCGTAATGAGCAGTTCTTC; J gene: TRBJ2-1; D gene: TRBD2; V gene: TRBV6-2/TRBV6-3; clone size: .
CDR3 protein: CASSLLGRGQETQYF; CDR3 DNA: TGCGCCAGCAGCTTACTGGGGCGTGGGCAAGAGACCCAGTACTTC; J gene: TRBJ2-5; D gene: .; V gene: TRBV5-1; clone size: .
CDR3 protein: CSVEDRAYEQYF; CDR3 DNA: TGCAGCGTTGAAGACAGGGCCTACGAGCAGTACTTC; J gene: TRBJ2-7; D gene: .; V gene: TRBV29-1; clone size: medium-sized
CDR3 protein: CASSQGYYEQYF; CDR3 DNA: TGTGCCAGCAGCCAGGGTTACTACGAGCAGTACTTC; J gene: TRBJ2-7; D gene: .; V gene: TRBV6-1; clone size: .
CDR3 protein: CASSLEAGRGREQYF; CDR3 DNA: TGTGCCAGCAGCTTAGAGGCCGGGAGGGGGCGCGAGCAGTACTTC; J gene: TRBJ2-7; D gene: .; V gene: TRBV11-1; clone size: few
CDR3 protein: CAISRGTASGNTIYF; CDR3 DNA: TGTGCCATCAGTCGGGGGACAGCCTCTGGAAACACCATATATTTT; J gene: TRBJ1-3; D gene: TRBD1; V gene: TRBV10-3; clone size: few
CDR3 protein: CATLGALNTEAFF; CDR3 DNA: TGTGCCACCCTCGGGGCATTGAACACTGAAGCTTTCTTT; J gene: TRBJ1-1; D gene: .; V gene: TRBV19; clone size: .
CDR3 protein: CSVLDRSANEKLFF; CDR3 DNA: TGCAGTGTACTAGATAGGTCGGCTAATGAAAAACTGTTTTTT; J gene: TRBJ1-4; D gene: .; V gene: TRBV20-1; clone size: .
CDR3 protein: CASSTRGGGQGAYNEQFF; CDR3 DNA: TGTGCCAGTAGTACCCGGGGCGGTGGGCAGGGGGCCTACAATGAGCAGTTCTTC; J gene: TRBJ2-1; D gene: TRBD1; V gene: TRBV19; clone size: few
CDR3 protein: CASSVAGLPSYEQYF; CDR3 DNA: TGTGCCAGCAGCGTAGCTGGACTCCCATCCTACGAGCAGTACTTC; J gene: TRBJ2-7; D gene: .; V gene: TRBV9; clone size: .
CDR3 protein: CATMSSANTGELFF; CDR3 DNA: TGTGCCACCATGTCTAGCGCGAACACCGGGGAGCTGTTTTTT; J gene: TRBJ2-2; D gene: .; V gene: TRBV24-1; clone size: .
CDR3 protein: CASSRGSYEQYF; CDR3 DNA: TGTGCCAGCAGTCGGGGGTCCTACGAGCAGTACTTC; J gene: TRBJ2-7; D gene: .; V gene: TRBV27; clone size: few
CDR3 protein: CATSSTPGQVSSGANVLTF; CDR3 DNA: TGTGCCACCAGCAGTACTCCGGGACAGGTGTCCTCTGGGGCCAACGTCCTGACTTTC; J gene: TRBJ2-6; D gene: TRBD1; V gene: TRBV15; clone size: .
CDR3 protein: CSARGDVGTEAFF; CDR3 DNA: TGCAGTGCTAGAGGGGATGTCGGCACTGAAGCTTTCTTT; J gene: TRBJ1-1; D gene: .; V gene: TRBV20-1; clone size: .
CDR3 protein: CASSPGTSGGLQQFF; CDR3 DNA: TGTGCCAGCAGCCCCGGGACTAGCGGGGGGCTCCAGCAGTTCTTC; J gene: TRBJ2-1; D gene: TRBD2; V gene: TRBV5-4; clone size: few
CDR3 protein: CSVTGGRANYGYTF; CDR3 DNA: TGCAGCGTTACAGGGGGCAGAGCTAACTATGGCTACACCTTC; J gene: TRBJ1-2; D gene: TRBD1; V gene: TRBV29-1; clone size: .
CDR3 protein: CASSEAGGWRETQYF; CDR3 DNA: TGTGCCAGCAGTGAAGCGGGAGGTTGGCGGGAGACCCAGTACTTC; J gene: TRBJ2-5; D gene: TRBD2; V gene: TRBV6-5; clone size: once
CDR3 protein: CASRNQGGPAGGELFF; CDR3 DNA: TGTGCCAGCAGGAACCAAGGGGGCCCCGCCGGCGGGGAGCTGTTTTTT; J gene: TRBJ2-2; D gene: TRBD1; V gene: TRBV6-1; clone size: .
CDR3 protein: CASRLRESNYGYTF; CDR3 DNA: TGTGCCAGCCGTCTCCGGGAATCTAACTATGGCTACACCTTC; J gene: TRBJ1-2; D gene: .; V gene: TRBV2; clone size: once
CDR3 protein: CASSPRVYAGGIYNEQFF; CDR3 DNA: TGTGCCAGCAGTCCTAGGGTCTACGCGGGGGGCATCTACAATGAGCAGTTCTTC; J gene: TRBJ2-1; D gene: TRBD2; V gene: TRBV12-3/TRBV12-4; clone size: .
CDR3 protein: CASSPQTPGANVLTF; CDR3 DNA: TGTGCCAGCTCACCTCAGACACCCGGGGCCAACGTCCTGACTTTC; J gene: TRBJ2-6; D gene: .; V gene: TRBV18; clone size: .
CDR3 protein: CASSELAGGPDEQYF; CDR3 DNA: TGTGCCAGCAGTGAACTCGCGGGGGGGCCCGACGAGCAGTACTTC; J gene: TRBJ2-7; D gene: TRBD2; V gene: TRBV6-1; clone size: few
CDR3 protein: CASSYSASGGAGGELFF; CDR3 DNA: TGTGCCAGCAGTTACTCGGCTAGCGGGGGGGCCGGCGGGGAGCTGTTTTTT; J gene: TRBJ2-2; D gene: TRBD2; V gene: TRBV6-5; clone size: .
CDR3 protein: CASSNRESGHGYTF; CDR3 DNA: TGTGCCAGCAGCAACAGGGAATCAGGCCATGGCTACACCTTC; J gene: TRBJ1-2; D gene: .; V gene: TRBV5-6; clone size: few
CDR3 protein: CASSGRGMDSPLHF; CDR3 DNA: TGTGCCAGCAGTGGCAGGGGAATGGATTCACCCCTCCACTTT; J gene: TRBJ1-6; D gene: .; V gene: TRBV6-4; clone size: .
CDR3 protein: CSVRGSSYNSPLHF; CDR3 DNA: TGCAGCGTCCGAGGGAGCTCCTATAATTCACCCCTCCACTTT; J gene: TRBJ1-6; D gene: .; V gene: TRBV29-1; clone size: few
CDR3 protein: CASSSRDTLTNSPLHF; CDR3 DNA: TGTGCCAGCAGTTCCCGGGACACCCTGACTAATTCACCCCTCCACTTT; J gene: TRBJ1-6; D gene: .; V gene: TRBV6-5; clone size: few
CDR3 protein: CASSPRPGERQHF; CDR3 DNA: TGTGCCAGCAGTCCTCGCCCAGGGGAGCGCCAGCATTTT; J gene: TRBJ1-5; D gene: .; V gene: TRBV27; clone size: .
CDR3 protein: CASSDSETAGDTQYF; CDR3 DNA: TGTGCCAGCAGTGACTCGGAAACTGCTGGAGATACGCAGTATTTT; J gene: TRBJ2-3; D gene: .; V gene: TRBV6-4; clone size: .
CDR3 protein: CASSPPHSLFSYEQYF; CDR3 DNA: TGTGCCAGCAGCCCCCCCCACTCCCTATTCTCCTACGAGCAGTACTTC; J gene: TRBJ2-7; D gene: .; V gene: TRBV7-9; clone size: .
CDR3 protein: CASSPDRGSGQPQHF; CDR3 DNA: TGTGCCAGCTCCCCCGACAGGGGAAGTGGCCAGCCCCAGCATTTT; J gene: TRBJ1-5; D gene: TRBD1; V gene: TRBV18; clone size: .
CDR3 protein: CASSKQGGDNEQFF; CDR3 DNA: TGCGCCAGCAGCAAACAGGGAGGAGACAATGAGCAGTTCTTC; J gene: TRBJ2-1; D gene: .; V gene: TRBV5-1; clone size: .
CDR3 protein: CASSLPVTYEQYF; CDR3 DNA: TGTGCCAGCAGCTTGCCAGTTACCTACGAGCAGTACTTC; J gene: TRBJ2-7; D gene: .; V gene: TRBV7-9; clone size: .